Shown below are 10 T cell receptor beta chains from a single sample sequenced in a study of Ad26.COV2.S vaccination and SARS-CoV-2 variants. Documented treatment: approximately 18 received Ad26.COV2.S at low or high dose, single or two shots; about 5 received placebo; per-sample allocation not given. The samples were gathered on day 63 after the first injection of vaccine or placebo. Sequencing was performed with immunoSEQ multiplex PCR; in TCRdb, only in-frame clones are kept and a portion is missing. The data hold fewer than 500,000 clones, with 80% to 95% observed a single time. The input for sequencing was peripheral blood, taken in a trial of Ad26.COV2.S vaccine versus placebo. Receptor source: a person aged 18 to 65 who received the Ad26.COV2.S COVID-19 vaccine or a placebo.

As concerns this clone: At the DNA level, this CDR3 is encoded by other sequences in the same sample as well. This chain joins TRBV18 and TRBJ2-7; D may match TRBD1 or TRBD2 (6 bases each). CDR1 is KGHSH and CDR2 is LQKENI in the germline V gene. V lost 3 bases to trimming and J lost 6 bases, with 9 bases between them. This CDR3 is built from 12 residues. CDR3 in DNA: TGTGCCAGCTCACCCGGGGGCGGCGAGCAGTACTTC. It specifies CASSPGGGEQYF.

This chain's CDR3 is CASSGGSSYEQYF. CDR3 sequence (DNA): TGTGCCAGCAGTGGGGGGTCCTCCTACGAGCAGTACTTC. This chain connects TRBV2 to TRBJ2-7; D tentatively fits TRBD1 or TRBD2 (5 bases each). The CDR3 sequence is 13 residues long. The germline V gene encodes CDR1 SNHLY and CDR2 FYNNEI. V gave up 4 bases and J gave up 0 bases, with 7 bases separating them.

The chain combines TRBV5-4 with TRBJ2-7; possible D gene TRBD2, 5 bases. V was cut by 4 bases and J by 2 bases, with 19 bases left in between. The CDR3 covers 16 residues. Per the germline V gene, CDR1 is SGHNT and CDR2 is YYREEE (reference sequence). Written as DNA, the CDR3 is TGTGCCAGCAGCAGCGGTAGCGTTGTCGGTACCTACGAGCAGTACTTC. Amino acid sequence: CASSSGSVVGTYEQYF. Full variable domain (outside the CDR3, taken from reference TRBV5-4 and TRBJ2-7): ETGVTQSPTHLIKTRGQQVTLRCSSQSGHNTVSWYQQALGQGPQFIFQYYREEENGRGNFPPRFSGLQFPNYSSELNVNALELDDSALYLCASSSGSVVGTYEQYFGPGTRLTVT.

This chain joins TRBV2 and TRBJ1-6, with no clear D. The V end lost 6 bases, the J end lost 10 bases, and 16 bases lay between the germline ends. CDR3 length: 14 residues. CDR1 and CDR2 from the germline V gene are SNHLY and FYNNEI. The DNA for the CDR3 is TGTGCCAGCAGGAATACGCCGATCCACTCACCCCTCCACTTT. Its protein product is CASRNTPIHSPLHF. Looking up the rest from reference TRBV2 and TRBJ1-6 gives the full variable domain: EPEVTQTPSHQVTQMGQEVILRCVPISNHLYFYWYRQILGQKVEFLVSFYNNEISEKSEIFDDQFSVERPDGSNFTLKIRSTKLEDSAMYFCASRNTPIHSPLHFGNGTRLTVT.

CDR3 loop: CASSLTGPQETQYF. The CDR3 DNA sequence: TGTGCCAGCAGTCTGACAGGGCCACAAGAGACCCAGTACTTC. This chain connects TRBV28 to TRBJ2-5; 7 nucleotides match TRBD1. Trimming at V came to 5 bases and at J to 2 bases, leaving 5 bases not matched to a gene. Germline CDR1 reads MDHEN; CDR2 reads SYDVKM. The CDR3 sequence is 14 residues long.

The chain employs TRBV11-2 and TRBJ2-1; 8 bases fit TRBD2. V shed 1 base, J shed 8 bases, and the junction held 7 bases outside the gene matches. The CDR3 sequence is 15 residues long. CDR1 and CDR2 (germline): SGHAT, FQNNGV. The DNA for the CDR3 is TGTGCCAGCAGCTTAGTCTCGGGAGGGCCATATGAGCAGTTCTTC. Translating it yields CASSLVSGGPYEQFF.

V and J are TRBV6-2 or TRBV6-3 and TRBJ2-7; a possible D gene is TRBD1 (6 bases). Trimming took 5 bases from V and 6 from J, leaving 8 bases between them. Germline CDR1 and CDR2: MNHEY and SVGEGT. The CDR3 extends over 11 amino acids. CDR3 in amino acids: CASSPGVEQYF. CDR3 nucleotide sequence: TGTGCCAGCAGTCCAGGGGTCGAGCAGTACTTC.

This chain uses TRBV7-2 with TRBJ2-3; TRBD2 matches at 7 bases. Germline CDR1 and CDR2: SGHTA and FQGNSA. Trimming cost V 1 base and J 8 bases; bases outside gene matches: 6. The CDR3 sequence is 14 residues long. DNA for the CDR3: TGTGCCAGCAGCTTAGGGGGAGGGCCGAGTACGCAGTATTTT. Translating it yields CASSLGGGPSTQYF.

Here the CDR3 reads CASSEARISGYTF. CDR3 nucleotides: TGTGCCAGCAGTGAAGCGCGAATTAGTGGCTACACCTTC. The chain links TRBV2 to TRBJ1-2; no clear D gene. The CDR3 is made up of 13 amino acids. CDR1 and CDR2 from the germline V gene are SNHLY and FYNNEI. Trimming removed 0 bases at V and 7 bases at J, with 9 bases between.

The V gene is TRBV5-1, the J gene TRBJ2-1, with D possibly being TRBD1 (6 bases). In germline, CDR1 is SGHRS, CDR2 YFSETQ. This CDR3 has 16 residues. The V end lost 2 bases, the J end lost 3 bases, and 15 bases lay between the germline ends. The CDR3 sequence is CASSFLPGHIYNEQFF. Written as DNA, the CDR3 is TGCGCCAGCAGCTTTCTACCGGGACATATCTACAATGAGCAGTTCTTC.